This passage covers 16 T cell receptor beta chains from one sample sequenced in a study of Graves' ophthalmopathy and Graves' hyperthyroidism. Amplification of the TCR beta CDR3 regions used RNA transcripts (as template). The first round was an RT-PCR with HTBI primers, and the second round was a multiplex PCR. TCRdb reprocessed the multiplex PCR reads via MiXCR and lists one record per CDR3 protein. The sample carries 500,000 to 800,000 distinct CDR3 sequences, 35% to 50% recorded once. The sample was peripheral blood. The receptors derive from an adult man with Graves' ophthalmopathy.

The chain combines TRBV10-3 with TRBJ1-1; weak D call: TRBD1 (6 bases). Germline-derived CDR1 and CDR2 are ENHRY and SYGVKD. The CDR3 sequence is 12 residues long. Trimming pared 3 bases from V and 8 bases from J, leaving 10 bases between. The DNA of the CDR3 is TGTGCCATCAGTGAAGCAGGGGCCGAAGCTTTCTTT. Translation gives CAISEAGAEAFF.

This clonotype was picked up a small number of times. The CDR3 nucleotides are TGTGCCAGCAGTTTATCCGACACTTACGAGCAGTACTTC. This encodes CASSLSDTYEQYF. The chain combines TRBV27 with TRBJ2-7; D is uncertain. This CDR3 has 13 amino acids. Germline lookup yields CDR1 MNHEY and CDR2 SMNVEV (reference sequence). The V end lost 0 bases, the J end lost 4 bases, and 7 bases lay between the germline ends.

Ten or more counts support this clonotype. The V call is TRBV7-2, the J call TRBJ1-5, with D hard to call. The length of the CDR3 is 15 residues. Germline V CDR1 and CDR2: SGHTA, FQGNSA. The ends were cut back, 5 bases at V and 4 bases at J, with 15 bases in the middle. The CDR3 sequence is CASSQEGRVNQPQHF. The CDR3 DNA reads as TGTGCCAGCAGCCAAGAAGGGCGGGTTAATCAGCCCCAGCATTTT.

Judged by abundance, this clonotype is medium-sized. The J gene is TRBJ1-1, the V gene TRBV29-1; 7 nucleotides agree with TRBD1. CDR1 and CDR2 from the germline V gene are SQVTM and ANQGSEA. The CDR3 contains 13 residues. J gave up 5 bases and V 4 bases, and 7 bases lay outside the gene matches. In DNA, the CDR3 is TGCAGCGTTGCTAGGACAGGAGGGACTGAAGCTTTCTTT. Amino acids: CSVARTGGTEAFF.

This clonotype was observed at least ten times. The chain links TRBV15 to TRBJ1-1, with no clear D. Germline CDR1 and CDR2: LNHNV and YYDKDF (reference sequence). The CDR3 loop spans 15 amino acids. Between the trimmed V and J ends, which lost 4 bases and 6 bases, there was a span of 18 bases. The CDR3: CATSTAGGRFSEAFF. In DNA, the CDR3 is TGTGCCACCAGCACAGCCGGAGGCAGGTTCTCTGAAGCTTTCTTT. The variable domain in full, completed from reference TRBV15 and TRBJ1-1, reads DAMVIQNPRYQVTQFGKPVTLSCSQTLNHNVMYWYQQKSSQAPKLLFHYYDKDFNNEADTPDNFQSRRPNTSFCFLDIRSPGLGDTAMYLCATSTAGGRFSEAFFGQGTRLTVV.

On this clonotype: The CDR3 end shows no conserved phenylalanine or tryptophan, and so a read error is likely. The limits of the CDR3 on the DNA are not certain, so only TCRdb's listed CDR3 is given. V and J are TRBV7-9 and TRBJ2-4; the DNA was not compared with TRBD1, the D call given in the table. Inclusive of both ends, the CDR3 amounts to 9 amino acids. Germline-derived CDR1 and CDR2 are SEHNR and FQNEAQ (reference sequence). CDR3 sequence: CASSPRELA.

This rearrangement joins TRBV2 to TRBJ2-7; unclear D gene. Germline V CDR1 and CDR2: SNHLY, FYNNEI. Trimming took off 5 bases at V and 0 bases at J, with 14 bases between the two ends. The CDR3 consists of 15 residues. The CDR3 DNA reads TGTGCCAGCAGTCTCGGGCTCGGGCCCTCCTACGAGCAGTACTTC. Its translation: CASSLGLGPSYEQYF.

This clonotype was picked up one time. Here the CDR3 DNA reads TGCAGTGCTCAGACAGGTTTAAATGAGCAGTTCTTC. This gives the protein CSAQTGLNEQFF. The chain recombines TRBV20-1 with TRBJ2-7; possibly TRBD1 for D (6 bases). Gene TRBJ2-1 matches the end of the DNA better, so the J call may be wrong. This CDR3 comprises 12 residues. Germline loops: CDR1 DFQATT, CDR2 SNEGSKA (reference sequence).

This clonotype came up many times. This chain connects TRBV7-2 to TRBJ2-5; TRBD2 is a possible D gene (5 bases). This CDR3 has 13 amino acids. V was trimmed by 2 bases and J by 7 bases, leaving 11 bases between them. Germline V gene lookup returns CDR1 SGHTA and CDR2 FQGNSA. The CDR3 spells CASSLRLEGTQYF. The CDR3 region has the DNA TGTGCCAGCAGCTTAAGATTAGAGGGGACCCAGTACTTC.

This sequence joins TRBV11-2 and TRBJ1-2; 10 bases map to TRBD1. The length of the CDR3 is 19 residues. V shed 5 bases, J shed 2 bases, and the junction held 17 bases outside the gene matches. Germline V gene lookup returns CDR1 SGHAT and CDR2 FQNNGV. For the CDR3, the DNA is TGTGCCAGCAGCCAAGTCAGTCCGGGACAGGGGCCCTTCAACTATGGCTACACCTTC. It codes for CASSQVSPGQGPFNYGYTF.

This clonotype has at least ten counts. The chain recombines TRBV4-1 with TRBJ1-5; D might be TRBD1 (6 bases). The CDR3 sequence is 17 residues long. Germline loops: CDR1 MGHRA, CDR2 YSYEKL. V was shortened by 3 bases and J by 2 bases, with 17 bases between the two germline ends. This chain's CDR3 is CASSQRGFPLGNQPQHF. CDR3 nucleotide sequence: TGCGCCAGCAGCCAGAGGGGGTTCCCGCTCGGCAATCAGCCCCAGCATTTT.

The chain links TRBV5-1 to TRBJ2-5; TRBD1 agrees at 7 bases. Per germline, CDR1 SGHRS and CDR2 YFSETQ. V lost 4 bases and J lost 2; bases outside the gene matches: 5. The CDR3 consists of 14 residues. The CDR3 region has the DNA TGCGCCAGCAGCCCCGGACAGGTTCAAGAGACCCAGTACTTC. Protein: CASSPGQVQETQYF.

CDR3 amino acids: CASSQVGGTGELFF. DNA of the CDR3: TGTGCCAGCAGCCAAGTGGGGGGGACCGGGGAGCTGTTTTTT. The V call is TRBV14, the J call TRBJ2-2; 7 bases are a match to TRBD2. This CDR3 contains 14 residues. The V gene end was trimmed by 1 base and the J gene end by 5 bases; junction bases not matched to a gene: 1. From germline, CDR1 is SGHDN and CDR2 FVKESK. Full variable domain (remainder filled in from reference TRBV14 and TRBJ2-2): EAGVTQFPSHSVIEKGQTVTLRCDPISGHDNLYWYRRVMGKEIKFLLHFVKESKQDESGMPNNRFLAERTGGTYSTLKVQPAELEDSGVYFCASSQVGGTGELFFGEGSRLTVL.

The V gene is TRBV4-1, the J gene TRBJ2-7; D unresolved. CDR3 length: 15 amino acids. Germline V gives CDR1 MGHRA, CDR2 YSYEKL. V was cut by 2 bases and J by 3 bases, with 14 bases left in between. CDR3 coding DNA: TGCGCCAGCAGCCAAACTTGGCAAGGCGGCTACGAGCAGTACTTC. This sequence encodes CASSQTWQGGYEQYF.

This clonotype was seen ten or more times. This chain links TRBV10-3 with TRBJ1-1, with D uncertain. V was shortened by 6 bases and J by 1 base, with 3 bases between the two germline ends. The germline CDR1 and CDR2 sequences are ENHRY and SYGVKD. The CDR3 has 11 amino acids. The CDR3 DNA reads as TGTGCCATCAGATCGAACACTGAAGCTTTCTTT. Translating gives CAIRSNTEAFF.

This clonotype was recorded once. This chain connects TRBV29-1 to TRBJ2-7; 7 bases are shared with TRBD2. This CDR3 region has 13 residues. Germline assignment: CDR1 SQVTM and CDR2 ANQGSEA. Trimming at V came to 2 bases and at J to 3 bases, leaving 4 bases not matched to a gene. The CDR3, as DNA: TGCAGCGTTGAAACAGCGGGGAGCTACGAGCAGTACTTC. The encoded protein is CSVETAGSYEQYF.